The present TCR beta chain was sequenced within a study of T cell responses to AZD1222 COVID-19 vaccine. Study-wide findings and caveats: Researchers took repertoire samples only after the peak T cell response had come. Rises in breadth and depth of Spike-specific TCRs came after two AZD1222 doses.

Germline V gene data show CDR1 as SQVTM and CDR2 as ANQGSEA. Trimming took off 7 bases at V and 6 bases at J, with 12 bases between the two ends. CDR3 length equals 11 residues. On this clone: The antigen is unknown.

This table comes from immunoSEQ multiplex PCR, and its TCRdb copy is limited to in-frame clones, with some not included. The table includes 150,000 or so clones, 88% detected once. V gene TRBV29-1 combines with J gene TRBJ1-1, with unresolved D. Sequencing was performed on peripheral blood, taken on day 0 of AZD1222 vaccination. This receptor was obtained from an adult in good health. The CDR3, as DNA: TGCAGCGGACTGGGATACGCTGAAGCTTTCTTT. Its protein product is CSGLGYAEAFF.